This T cell receptor beta chain was observed in a study of OX40 agonist ivuxolimab in advanced cancers. This CDR3 has 15 residues. Germline V lookup: CDR1 SGDLS, CDR2 YYNGEE. V was clipped by 4 bases and J by 1 base, with 14 bases between them. Excluded were patients having autoimmune disease history or systemic immunosuppression. Blood sampling took place at baseline, cycle 4 day 1, and cycle 7 day 1. Points on this clone: Its specificity is not known.

Study observations and caveats: Partial responders receiving 0.1-3.0 mg/kg showed among the lowest clonal expansion. Among expanded peripheral T cells, antigen specificity went undetermined.

Method: immunoSEQ multiplex PCR; TCRdb's copy keeps in-frame clones and lacks some. Of roughly 92,000 clones in the sample, around 89% are singletons; the top ten hold roughly 0.16%. This receptor was obtained from an adult with an advanced solid tumor such as melanoma, head and neck, liver or kidney cancer. The source material was CD4+ or CD8+ T cells sorted from blood, sampled in a trial of the OX40 agonist ivuxolimab. J is TRBJ2-5 and V is TRBV9; perhaps D is TRBD1 or TRBD2 (6 bases each). CDR3 in amino acids: CASSPRGESQETQYF. The CDR3 region has the DNA TGTGCCAGCAGCCCGAGGGGGGAATCCCAAGAGACCCAGTACTTC.